This T cell receptor (beta chain) was sequenced during a study of CD8 T cells in ankylosing spondylitis. Many counts were recorded for this clonotype. One entry per CDR3 protein results from TCRdb running MiXCR on the 5' RACE reads. The sample consists of 230,000 or so distinct CDR3 sequences, 20% to 30% of them appearing once. There are 15 residues in the CDR3. Trimming took 3 bases from V and 0 from J, leaving 12 bases between them. The chain combines TRBV12-3 or TRBV12-4 with TRBJ2-7; D is unresolved. Specimen: blood, either unsorted or a sorted T cell fraction (not recorded which). This sequence originates from a male donor with ankylosing spondylitis or in good health (not recorded which). DNA for the CDR3: TGTGCCAGCAGTTTGGGCAGGAGAACCTCCTACGAGCAGTACTTC. Translation: CASSLGRRTSYEQYF.